The clone carrying this T cell receptor (beta chain) was detected only once. This entry belongs to a study of blood T cell repertoires in COVID-19. This CDR3 has 14 amino acids. V dropped 5 bases and J dropped 4; count of bases not matched to a gene: 7. Germline-derived CDR1 and CDR2 are LNHDA and SQIVND (reference sequence). Authors' data handling: Using reference gene primer amplification, nucleated cell counts were estimated. TCRdb's copy holds only in-frame clones and misses some; the assay was immunoSEQ multiplex PCR. V and J calls plus clone size are reproduced from that table; the DNA served to infer D and trimming. The table records 150,000 to 200,000 clones, around 86% of them present only once.

V usage is TRBV19 and J usage is TRBJ1-2, with 7 nucleotides matching TRBD1. The receptor was isolated from a man aged 35 to 55 with acute or convalescent COVID-19. Input material: peripheral blood. The CDR3 DNA sequence: TGTGCCAGTAGTGGTTCAGGGGGTGTCTATGGCTACACCTTC. It specifies CASSGSGGVYGYTF.